This TCR beta chain was captured in a study of T cells in Graves' hyperthyroidism and ophthalmopathy. General study findings and limits: Researchers report that a 13 V-J model separated ophthalmopathy from stable hyperthyroidism.

The source material, RNA transcripts, was used to amplify TCR beta CDR3 regions. The TCR CDR3 first-round RT-PCR relied on the HTBI primer set. TCRdb reanalysed the multiplex PCR reads using MiXCR and keeps one entry per CDR3 protein. The data contain 450,000 to 700,000 distinct CDR3 sequences, around 42% of them singletons. The CDR3 spans 19 residues. Germline V gene data show CDR1 as SGHVS and CDR2 as FQNEAQ. With V trimmed by 8 bases and J by 4 bases, 23 bases remained unmatched. Concerning this clonotype itself: Its target is not known.

The specimen was peripheral blood or thyroid tissue (not recorded which). This receptor was taken from a woman aged 18-29 years with Graves' hyperthyroidism. The gene calls are TRBV7-8 and TRBJ2-5, with 9 bases aligning to TRBD1. This chain's CDR3 is CASSPPGRWRTGALETQYF. CDR3 DNA: TGTGCCAGCTCACCACCGGGCCGGTGGAGGACAGGGGCCTTAGAGACCCAGTACTTC. The complete variable domain, with remaining parts taken from reference TRBV7-8 and TRBJ2-5, reads GAGVSQSPRYKVAKRGQDVALRCDPISGHVSLFWYQQALGQGPEFLTYFQNEAQLDKSGLPSDRFFAERPEGSVSTLKIQRTQQEDSAVYLCASSPPGRWRTGALETQYFGPGTRLLVL.